There are many counts of the clone carrying this T cell receptor (beta chain). The target antigen is unknown. These data belong to a study of T cells in Graves' hyperthyroidism and ophthalmopathy. Study-level results: Most expanded thyroid clonotypes above 0.001 also appeared in blood.

Authors of the study amplified TCR beta CDR3 regions from RNA transcripts. Carried out on the TCR CDR3, a first-round RT-PCR used the HTBI primer set. TCRdb re-called the multiplex PCR reads through MiXCR, storing one row per CDR3 protein. Of about 640,000 distinct CDR3 sequences listed, around 20% are singletons. Enrolled ophthalmopathy patients presented with a Clinical Activity Score of at least 3, a NOSPECS grade of at least 4, and disease duration under 3 months. There are 16 residues in the CDR3. Germline CDR1 reads SNHLY; CDR2 reads FYNNEI. Trimming removed 7 bases from V and 2 bases from J; junction bases left unmatched: 12.

Material for sequencing was blood. The sequence derives from a man between 25 and 39 years old with Graves' ophthalmopathy. This chain joins TRBV2 and TRBJ2-7; TRBD1 matches at 9 bases. The CDR3 DNA is TGTGCCAGCACCCGGGACAGGGCCTCGACAGCCTACGAGCAGTACTTC. It specifies CASTRDRASTAYEQYF.